The source of this T cell receptor (beta chain) is a study of blood T cells in healthy people across ages (dated by TCRdb to 2015 to 2017). For the study in its entirety: In model experiments, template switching captured roughly one uniquely barcoded TCR beta cDNA molecule for every two T cells. Age-related changes in TCR beta repertoire diversity were measured in the study by deep sequencing normalized with unique cDNA molecular identifiers. Four age groups were formed from the donors: young (average approximately 16 years), middle-aged (just under 40), aged (over 55) and long-lived (approximately 80). To avoid experimental bias, donors of different ages were randomly spread across the sequencing lanes. Two additional independent replicas of 1 million unique cDNA reads from the same blood draw were analyzed for two donors (one aged 18 to 29 and one aged 80 or older). Overall results and qualifications from the work: As age increased, observed TCR beta diversity per million T cells dropped in a roughly linear way, and a significant reduction was already evident by age roughly 40. Compared with the aged group, more naive CD4+ T cells, fewer expanded clones and increased TCR diversity were shown by the long-lived group, suggesting age selection. The percentage of naive T cells measured by flow cytometry correlated strongly with observed TCR beta diversity. Donor CMV infection status was unknown, potentially confounding age-related changes in expanded clonotypes. Estimates of total diversity from one million sequenced T cells were regarded as lower bounds and underestimates. Conclusive comparison of naive and antigen-experienced compartments was prevented by the profiling of bulk unsorted PBMCs.

Receptor libraries were prepared by 5' RACE. Sequencing was performed on an Illumina HiSeq 2500. A second PCR of roughly 7 to 12 cycles was performed with a sample-barcoded 5' primer and a J-beta primer mix. Each TCR beta cDNA molecule received a unique molecular identifier from a template-switch 5' adaptor carrying 12 random nucleotides. Each sample yielded at least 2.5 million CDR3-containing paired-end reads. First-strand cDNA synthesis was performed from all RNA using the Mint cDNA synthesis kit, with priming by a TRBC-specific oligonucleotide. Following uracil-DNA glycosylase treatment, all cDNA underwent a first 18-cycle PCR with the universal primers M1SS and BC2_uni_R. The authors processed their data as follows. Normalization of each sample was performed by random selection of 1 million high-quality reads, each carrying a distinct molecular identifier. Reads with shared molecular identifiers were discarded instead of being binned into consensus sequences. MiTCR, set to a Q25 quality threshold and the strictest error-elimination algorithm, was used for CDR3 identification, clonotype clustering and error correction. Lower-bound total TCR beta diversity was estimated with a nonparametric unseen species model using Euler transformation. The public reads were quality trimmed at Q25 with fastp and then assembled into clones with MiXCR by TCRdb, keeping productive beta chains. All rows with the same CDR3 protein become a single entry with the most common DNA and genes. TCRdb's processing, not the study's, gives the V and J calls here. The sample table records around 800,000 distinct CDR3 sequences; approximately 48% of these occur just once. The ten largest clones take up roughly 19% of the sample.

This clonotype showed up many times. The specificity of this receptor is unknown. No qualities accompany the bases; no much larger clone lies one base away. The roughly 39 donors, aged about 6 to 100 years, were systemically healthy Caucasian individuals from Russia. Ten milliliters of peripheral blood were drawn from each donor into EDTA-treated Vacutainer tubes. Ficoll-Paque density-gradient centrifugation was used to isolate PBMCs, with at least 6.5 million per sample. Trizol reagent was used to extract total RNA from PBMCs, with at least 5.5 micrograms per sample. For every donor, flow cytometry on a PBMC aliquot measured the percentage of naive CD45RAhigh/CD27high T cells. The germline V gene specifies SNHLY as CDR1 and FYNNEI as CDR2. V is reduced by 11 bases and J by 4 bases, leaving a spacing of 12 bases between them. From cysteine to phenylalanine, the CDR3 is 13 amino acids long. Only the CDR3 DNA stays, 39 bases, in frame from base 1.

The chain is encoded by TRBV2 joined to TRBJ2-6; a weak D assignment points to TRBD1 (6 bases agree). Sequenced sample: blood. The origin of this receptor is a man between 60 and 70 years old in good health. The DNA sequence is TGTGCCCGCACAGGGATCGGGGCCAACGTCCTGACTTTC. Its amino acids are CARTGIGANVLTF.